This T cell receptor beta chain was obtained from a study of blood T cell repertoires in COVID-19. The ends were cut back, 2 bases at V and 8 bases at J, with 15 bases in the middle. There are 14 residues in the CDR3. Germline V gene lookup returns CDR1 SGHAT and CDR2 FQNNGV. The protocol was immunoSEQ multiplex PCR, while the TCRdb copy is restricted to in-frame clones and leaves out a portion. The repertoire holds a few hundred thousand clones, approximately 91% seen once, with around 12% in the top ten. The TCR comes from a woman aged 55 to 70 with acute or convalescent COVID-19. The sample consisted of peripheral blood. The V and J genes are TRBV11-2 and TRBJ2-5; D gene uncertain. CDR3 region: CASSLNQEMATQYF. The CDR3 DNA reads as TGTGCCAGCAGCTTAAATCAAGAAATGGCAACCCAGTACTTC.